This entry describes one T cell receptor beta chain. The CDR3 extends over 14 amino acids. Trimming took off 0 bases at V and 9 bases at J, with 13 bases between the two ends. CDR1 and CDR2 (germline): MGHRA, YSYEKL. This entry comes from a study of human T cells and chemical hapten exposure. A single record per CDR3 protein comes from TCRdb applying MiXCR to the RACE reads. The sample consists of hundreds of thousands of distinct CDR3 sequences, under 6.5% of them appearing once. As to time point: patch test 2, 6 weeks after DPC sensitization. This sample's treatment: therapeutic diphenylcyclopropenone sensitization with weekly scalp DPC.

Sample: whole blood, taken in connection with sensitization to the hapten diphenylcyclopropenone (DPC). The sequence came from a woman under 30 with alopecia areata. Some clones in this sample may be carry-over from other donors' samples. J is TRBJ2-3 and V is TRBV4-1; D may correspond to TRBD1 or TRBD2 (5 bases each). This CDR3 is CASSQDGDLQTQYF. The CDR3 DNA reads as TGCGCCAGCAGCCAAGATGGGGACCTCCAAACGCAGTATTTT.